The rows below give T cell receptor beta chains drawn from one sample of a study of radiation and T cells in renal cell carcinoma. Clones were sequenced by immunoSEQ multiplex PCR, and TCRdb holds only the in-frame ones, with some missing. Among 150,000 or so clones, 88% were seen once, and the ten largest hold 3.5% to 5%. Sequenced here: blood, sampled from a patient whose treatment included radiotherapy and nephrectomy. These receptor sequences come from a woman in her seventies with renal cell carcinoma. CDR3s include the opening cysteine and the closing phenylalanine or tryptophan. The D gene is left open where the match is weak. Rows may omit the clone size; those that give it use once, few, many or a size class.

cdr3_aa: CASSGDSYEQYF; cdr3_nt: TGTGCCAGCAGTGGAGACAGCTACGAGCAGTACTTC; clone_size: -; j_call: TRBJ2-7; d_call: -; v_call: TRBV6-1
cdr3_aa: CASSLGLAGEQSSYNEQFF; cdr3_nt: TGTGCCAGCAGCTTAGGGCTAGCGGGGGAGCAATCCTCCTACAATGAGCAGTTCTTC; clone_size: -; j_call: TRBJ2-1; d_call: TRBD2; v_call: TRBV7-9
cdr3_aa: CASRPSGQASGNTIYF; cdr3_nt: TGTGCCAGTAGGCCCTCGGGACAGGCCTCTGGAAACACCATATATTTT; clone_size: -; j_call: TRBJ1-3; d_call: TRBD1; v_call: TRBV19
cdr3_aa: CASSLEWGIGNEQFF; cdr3_nt: TGCGCCAGCAGCTTGGAGTGGGGGATTGGCAATGAGCAGTTCTTC; clone_size: -; j_call: TRBJ2-1; d_call: -; v_call: TRBV5-1
cdr3_aa: CASSVEDRENSPLHF; cdr3_nt: TGCGCCAGCAGCGTTGAAGACAGGGAGAATTCACCCCTCCACTTT; clone_size: -; j_call: TRBJ1-6; d_call: TRBD1; v_call: TRBV5-1
cdr3_aa: CASSLTIPPYEQYF; cdr3_nt: TGCGCCAGCAGCTTGACGATTCCTCCCTACGAGCAGTACTTC; clone_size: -; j_call: TRBJ2-7; d_call: -; v_call: TRBV5-1
cdr3_aa: CASSSRASGYEQYF; cdr3_nt: TGTGCCAGCAGCTCCAGGGCTAGCGGTTACGAGCAGTACTTC; clone_size: -; j_call: TRBJ2-7; d_call: TRBD2; v_call: TRBV7-2
cdr3_aa: CASSVRNTQYF; cdr3_nt: TGTGCCAGCAGCGTCAGAAATACGCAGTATTTT; clone_size: -; j_call: TRBJ2-3; d_call: -; v_call: TRBV7-2
cdr3_aa: CASNVVGQSDLGQFF; cdr3_nt: TGCGCCAGCAACGTCGTCGGACAGTCAGACCTAGGGCAGTTCTTC; clone_size: -; j_call: TRBJ2-1; d_call: -; v_call: TRBV23-1
cdr3_aa: CASSPSRTSGRGTGELFF; cdr3_nt: TGTGCCAGCAGTCCTTCCCGGACTAGCGGACGGGGCACCGGGGAGCTGTTTTTT; clone_size: -; j_call: TRBJ2-2; d_call: TRBD2; v_call: TRBV27
cdr3_aa: CASSPTPGLAGGHRETQYF; cdr3_nt: TGTGCCAGCAGCCCAACTCCGGGACTAGCGGGGGGGCATCGAGAGACCCAGTACTTC; clone_size: -; j_call: TRBJ2-5; d_call: TRBD2; v_call: TRBV5-4
cdr3_aa: CASSPEGGVQPQHF; cdr3_nt: TGCGCCAGCAGCCCCGAGGGGGGGGTTCAGCCCCAGCATTTT; clone_size: once; j_call: TRBJ1-5; d_call: -; v_call: TRBV5-1
cdr3_aa: CASSPLQEGYGYTF; cdr3_nt: TGTGCCAGCTCTCCCCTTCAGGAGGGCTATGGCTACACCTTC; clone_size: -; j_call: TRBJ1-2; d_call: -; v_call: TRBV2
cdr3_aa: CASQGRRMNTEAFF; cdr3_nt: TGTGCCAGCCAGGGACGACGCATGAACACTGAAGCTTTCTTT; clone_size: -; j_call: TRBJ1-1; d_call: -; v_call: TRBV5-6
cdr3_aa: CAWSLLTGSYEQYF; cdr3_nt: TGTGCCTGGAGTCTTTTGACAGGGAGTTACGAGCAGTACTTC; clone_size: -; j_call: TRBJ2-7; d_call: TRBD1; v_call: TRBV30
cdr3_aa: CASSLGTASNYGYTF; cdr3_nt: TGTGCCAGCAGCCTGGGGACGGCCTCTAACTATGGCTACACCTTC; clone_size: -; j_call: TRBJ1-2; d_call: -; v_call: TRBV9
cdr3_aa: CAWSVAGTSGGEQYF; cdr3_nt: TGTGCCTGGAGTGTGGCCGGGACTAGCGGGGGGGAGCAGTACTTC; clone_size: -; j_call: TRBJ2-5; d_call: TRBD2; v_call: TRBV30
cdr3_aa: CASSWVANTEAFF; cdr3_nt: TGTGCCAGCAGTTGGGTGGCGAACACTGAAGCTTTCTTT; clone_size: many; j_call: TRBJ1-1; d_call: -; v_call: TRBV27
cdr3_aa: CASSLGQFTDTQYF; cdr3_nt: TGTGCCAGCAGCTTGGGACAGTTCACAGATACGCAGTATTTT; clone_size: -; j_call: TRBJ2-3; d_call: -; v_call: TRBV5-6
cdr3_aa: CASSQDRSTNEKLFF; cdr3_nt: TGTGCCAGCAGCCAAGATCGGTCCACTAATGAAAAACTGTTTTTT; clone_size: -; j_call: TRBJ1-4; d_call: -; v_call: TRBV4-2
cdr3_aa: CASSLLVREGEAFF; cdr3_nt: TGTGCCAGCAGCTTATTAGTCAGGGAGGGGGAAGCTTTCTTT; clone_size: -; j_call: TRBJ1-1; d_call: -; v_call: TRBV11-2
cdr3_aa: CATSRTIGNTGELFF; cdr3_nt: TGTGCCACCAGCAGAACCATAGGTAACACCGGGGAGCTGTTTTTT; clone_size: -; j_call: TRBJ2-2; d_call: -; v_call: TRBV15
cdr3_aa: CASSSRGDYGYTF; cdr3_nt: TGTGCCAGCAGCTCCAGGGGGGACTATGGCTACACCTTC; clone_size: -; j_call: TRBJ1-2; d_call: TRBD1; v_call: TRBV7-9
cdr3_aa: CATSREGRTIYF; cdr3_nt: TGTGCCACCAGCAGAGAGGGCCGGACGATATATTTT; clone_size: -; j_call: TRBJ1-3; d_call: -; v_call: TRBV15
cdr3_aa: CASSMQGGYGYTF; cdr3_nt: TGTGCCAGTAGTATGCAGGGGGGCTATGGCTACACCTTC; clone_size: -; j_call: TRBJ1-2; d_call: TRBD1; v_call: TRBV19
cdr3_aa: CASSTIGPRLSPLHF; cdr3_nt: TGTGCCAGCAGCACAATCGGACCAAGGTTATCACCCCTCCACTTT; clone_size: -; j_call: TRBJ1-6; d_call: -; v_call: TRBV7-2
cdr3_aa: CASSFPQGYEQYF; cdr3_nt: TGTGCCAGCAGCTTCCCCCAGGGCTACGAGCAGTACTTC; clone_size: -; j_call: TRBJ2-7; d_call: -; v_call: TRBV5-6